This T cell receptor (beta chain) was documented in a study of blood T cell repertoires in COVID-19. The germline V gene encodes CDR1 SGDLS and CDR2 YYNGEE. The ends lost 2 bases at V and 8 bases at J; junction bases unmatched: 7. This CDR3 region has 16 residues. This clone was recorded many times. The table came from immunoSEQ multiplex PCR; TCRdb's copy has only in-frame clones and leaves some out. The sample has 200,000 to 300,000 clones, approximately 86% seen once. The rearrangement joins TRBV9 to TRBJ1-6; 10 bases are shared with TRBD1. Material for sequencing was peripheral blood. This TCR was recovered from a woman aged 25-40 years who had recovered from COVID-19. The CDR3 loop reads CASSVGPGTGDSPLHF. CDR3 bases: TGTGCCAGCAGCGTGGGGCCCGGGACAGGGGATTCACCCCTCCACTTT.